Below are 6 T cell receptor beta chains sequenced from a single sample in a study of T cells after yellow fever vaccination. TCRdb itself ran the 5' RACE reads through MiXCR, one entry per CDR3 protein. The repertoire consists of about 57,000 distinct CDR3 sequences, with about 7% occurring once and the leading ten covering roughly a third. The sample in question was CD8+ T cells sorted from PBMCs, obtained 15 days after the yellow fever booster vaccination. The receptors come from a man aged 30-40 years who received the YFV17D yellow fever vaccine.

This clonotype was recorded many times. V and J are TRBV5-6 and TRBJ2-4; the match to TRBD2 covers 10 bases. Unmatched junction bases numbered 3, after V lost 4 bases and J lost 5 bases. Germline-derived CDR1 and CDR2 are SGHDT and YYEEEE. The CDR3 contains 14 residues. This CDR3 reads CASSELAGQNIQYF. The CDR3 bases are TGTGCCAGCAGCGAACTAGCGGGACAAAACATTCAGTACTTC.

At least ten counts were recorded for this clonotype. The CDR3 reads CASSLELAYSYEQYF. The DNA of the CDR3 is TGTGCCAGCAGCTTAGAACTAGCTTACTCCTACGAGCAGTACTTC. V is TRBV11-2 and J is TRBJ2-7, with D possibly being TRBD2 (6 bases). CDR3 length equals 15 residues. The V end was cut by 0 bases, the J end by 0 bases, with 9 bases between. Germline-derived CDR1 and CDR2 are SGHAT and FQNNGV.

The chain has TRBV30 and TRBJ2-7; 10 positions match TRBD2. With V trimmed by 0 bases and J by 3 bases, 11 bases remained unmatched. Germline assignment: CDR1 GTSNPN and CDR2 SVGIG (reference sequence). The CDR3 totals 17 residues. DNA of the CDR3: TGTGCCTGGAGTGTACCCCGGACTAGCGGAGGCAACTACGAGCAGTACTTC. The encoded protein is CAWSVPRTSGGNYEQYF.

This clonotype was detected many times. The rearrangement uses TRBV7-9 and TRBJ1-1; D is uncertain. Germline loops: CDR1 SEHNR, CDR2 FQNEAQ (reference sequence). CDR3 size: 12 residues. Trimming removed 4 bases from V and 10 bases from J, with 13 bases in between. CDR3 in DNA: TGTGCCAGCAGCTCGGGAACTTTACTAGCTTTCTTT. Translated: CASSSGTLLAFF.

In its sample, this clonotype was seen many times. The chain combines TRBV4-3 with TRBJ2-1; 8 positions agree with TRBD2. The CDR3 covers 16 residues. CDR1 and CDR2 from the germline V gene are LGHNA and YSLEER. J was trimmed by 2 bases and V by 3 bases; bases with no gene match: 6. CDR3 in amino acids: CASSQTDSGTYNEQFF. The CDR3 nucleotides read TGCGCCAGCAGCCAGACGGATAGCGGGACCTACAATGAGCAGTTCTTC.

This clonotype was seen ten or more times. This chain joins TRBV12-3 or TRBV12-4 and TRBJ1-2; TRBD1 agrees at 9 bases. The CDR3 sequence is 13 residues long. V trimming: 5 bases; J trimming: 6 bases; junction bases outside the gene matches: 4. The CDR3, as DNA: TGTGCCAGCAGTCCGCGGACAGGGGATGGCTACACCTTC. Its protein product is CASSPRTGDGYTF.